This TCR beta chain was identified during a study of T cell clonality in common variable immunodeficiency. Study-wide points: Fewer deletions and N-nucleotide insertions were reportedly seen in common variable immunodeficiency TCR beta sequences. Shared TCRbeta clones were fewer between CVID subjects than controls. CVID subjects had higher TCRbeta clonality than healthy controls, most marked in about a third.

Donors gave roughly 4.5 to 9 ml heparinized peripheral whole blood. Regarding this clone: The antigen is undetermined. The germline gene is not matched at one end of the junction; a read error may be the cause.

Assay used: immunoSEQ multiplex PCR; TCRdb lists only in-frame clones, some missing. The sample was found to contain some 50,000 clones, and every one recurs. The receptor comes from a person aged 18-69 years in good health. The material sequenced was peripheral blood mononuclear cells.

CDR3 protein: CASSIGTNNGYTF. CDR3 bases read: TGTGCCAGCAGTATCGGGACTAACAATGGG. J is TRBJ1-2 and V is TRBV2; the D gene is possibly TRBD1 (5 bases). Read data end 3 residues before the CDR3 end; the end is taken from the germline J gene. This CDR3 comprises 13 residues. Germline values: CDR1 SNHLY, CDR2 FYNNEI.